This T cell receptor (beta chain) was captured by sequencing in a study of blood T cell repertoires in COVID-19. About the study: PBMCs, B-cell-depleted T cells, or T cells were the source of the cDNA or gDNA that made up the material.

Here immunoSEQ multiplex PCR was the method, and the copy in TCRdb shows in-frame clones only, minus some. The table lists about 300,000 clones, 70% to 90% of them singletons. Losses at the gene ends were 3 bases for V and 0 bases for J; bases not matched to a gene: 5. This CDR3 has 16 residues. Germline CDR1 is MNHNS and CDR2 is SASEGT. Sequencing was done on a sample of PBMCs or T cells enriched from blood (not recorded which). This sequence originates from a man aged 30 to 39 who had recovered from COVID-19. V usage is TRBV6-1 and J usage is TRBJ1-5; 7 bases are shared with TRBD1. The CDR3 spells CASSEDRSYSNQPQHF. The CDR3, as DNA: TGTGCCAGCAGTGAGGACAGGTCTTATAGCAATCAGCCCCAGCATTTT.